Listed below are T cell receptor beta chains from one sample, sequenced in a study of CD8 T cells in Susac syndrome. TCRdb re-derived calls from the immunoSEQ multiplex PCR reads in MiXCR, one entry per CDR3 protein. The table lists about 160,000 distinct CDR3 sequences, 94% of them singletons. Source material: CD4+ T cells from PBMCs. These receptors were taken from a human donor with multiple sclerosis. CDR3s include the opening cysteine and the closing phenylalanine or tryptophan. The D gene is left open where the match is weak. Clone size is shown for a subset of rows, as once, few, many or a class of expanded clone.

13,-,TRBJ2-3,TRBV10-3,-,TGTGCCACTAACCGGGACACCACAGATACGCAGTATTTT,CATNRDTTDTQYF
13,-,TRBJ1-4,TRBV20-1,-,TGCAGTGCTACGGATCGGCTTAATGAAAAACTGTTTTTT,CSATDRLNEKLFF
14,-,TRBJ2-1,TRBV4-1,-,TGCGCCAGCAGCCGCCTGGGCTACTACAATGAGCAGTTCTTC,CASSRLGYYNEQFF
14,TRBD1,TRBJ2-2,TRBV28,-,TGTGCCAGCACACTCCAGGACAGGGCCGGGGAGCTGTTTTTT,CASTLQDRAGELFF
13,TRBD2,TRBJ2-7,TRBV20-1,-,TGCAGTCCCTCTGCCCAGCGGGGCTACGAGCAGTACTTC,CSPSAQRGYEQYF
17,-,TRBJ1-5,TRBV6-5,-,TGTGCCAGCAGTTATCTCCCCCAGGGAGGTGGCAATCAGCCCCAGCATTTT,CASSYLPQGGGNQPQHF
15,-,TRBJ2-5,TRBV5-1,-,TGCGCCAGCAGCTTGGGCAGCGCGGCGGGGGAGACCCAGTACTTC,CASSLGSAAGETQYF
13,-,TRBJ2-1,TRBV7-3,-,TGTGCCAGCAGCTCCCTCGCTTACAATGAGCAGTTCTTC,CASSSLAYNEQFF
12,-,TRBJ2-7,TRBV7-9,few,TGTGCCAGCAGCTTAGAAGACTACGAGCAGTACTTC,CASSLEDYEQYF
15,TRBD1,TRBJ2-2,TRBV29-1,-,TGCAGCGTTGAAGGCGGGACAGGGGTAACCGGGGAGCTGTTTTTT,CSVEGGTGVTGELFF
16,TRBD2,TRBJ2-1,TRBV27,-,TGTGCCAGCAGTTTCTCGGGACTAGCGCTTTACAATGAGCAGTTCTTC,CASSFSGLALYNEQFF
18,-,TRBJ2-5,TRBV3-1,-,TGTGCCAGCAGCCAAGTGATAGCGGAGACCAAGTACCAAGAGACCCAGTACTTC,CASSQVIAETKYQETQYF
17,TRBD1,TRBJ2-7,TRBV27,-,TGTGCCAGCTCCGTAAGACAGGGCGGGTCTGACTCCTACGAGCAGTACTTC,CASSVRQGGSDSYEQYF
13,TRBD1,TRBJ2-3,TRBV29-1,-,TGCAGCATAAGACAGGGAAACACAGATACGCAGTATTTT,CSIRQGNTDTQYF
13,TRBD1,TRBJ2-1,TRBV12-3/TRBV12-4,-,TGTGCCAGCAGTAAGGACAGGCACGATGAGCAGTTCTTC,CASSKDRHDEQFF
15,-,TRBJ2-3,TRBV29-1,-,TGCAGCGTAAAACTACCGGGGCAAGGCACAGATACGCAGTATTTT,CSVKLPGQGTDTQYF
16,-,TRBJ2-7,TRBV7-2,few,TGTGCCAGCAGCTTGGCCTCTAGCGACCCTTCCTACGAGCAGTACTTC,CASSLASSDPSYEQYF
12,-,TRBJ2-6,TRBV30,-,TGTGCCGAATACTCTGGGGCCAACGTCCTGACTTTC,CAEYSGANVLTF
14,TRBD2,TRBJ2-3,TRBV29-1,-,TGCAGCGTTAAGGCGGGAGGAACCGTAGATACGCAGTATTTT,CSVKAGGTVDTQYF
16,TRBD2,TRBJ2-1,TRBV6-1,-,TGTGCCAGCAGTGCGAGGGCTAGCGGGGCTTACAATGAGCAGTTCTTC,CASSARASGAYNEQFF
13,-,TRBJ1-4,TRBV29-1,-,TGCAGCGTTGTAGGGAGTCAAGCCGAAAAACTGTTTTTT,CSVVGSQAEKLFF
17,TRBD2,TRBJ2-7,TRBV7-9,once,TGTGCCAGCAGCGGAATGGGTAGCGGGAGCCCCCGGTACGAGCAGTACTTC,CASSGMGSGSPRYEQYF
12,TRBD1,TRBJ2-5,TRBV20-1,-,TGCAGTGCTAACAGGGGCCAAGAGACCCAGTACTTC,CSANRGQETQYF
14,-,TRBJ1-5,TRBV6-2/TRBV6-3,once,TGTGCCAGCAGTTCTTCAGTCAGGGGTCAGCCCCAGCATTTT,CASSSSVRGQPQHF
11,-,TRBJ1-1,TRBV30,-,TGTGCCTGGAGTCGGAGTACTGAAGCTTTCTTT,CAWSRSTEAFF
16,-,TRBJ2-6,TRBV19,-,TGTGCCAGTAGTCGGGGTGACCTCTCTGGGGCCAACGTCCTGACTTTC,CASSRGDLSGANVLTF
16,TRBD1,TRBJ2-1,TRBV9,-,TGTGCCAGCAGCATAGGGGGACAGGGGTCCAACAATGAGCAGTTCTTC,CASSIGGQGSNNEQFF
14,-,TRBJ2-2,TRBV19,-,TGTGCCAGTAGCCGGACCAGGAACACCGGGGAGCTGTTTTTT,CASSRTRNTGELFF
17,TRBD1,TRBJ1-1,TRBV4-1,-,TGCGCCAGCAGCCATCCCACGGGGGGGACAGGGTACACTGAAGCTTTCTTT,CASSHPTGGTGYTEAFF
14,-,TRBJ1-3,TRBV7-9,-,TGTGCCAGCGCCTTTGGGGACCCTGGAAACACCATATATTTT,CASAFGDPGNTIYF
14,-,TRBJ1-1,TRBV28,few,TGTGCCAGCAGTTTGGGGACCCTGAACACTGAAGCTTTCTTT,CASSLGTLNTEAFF
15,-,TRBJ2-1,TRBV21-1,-,TGTGCCAGCAACCCGGGACAGGGGTCCTACAATGAGCAGTTCTTC,CASNPGQGSYNEQFF
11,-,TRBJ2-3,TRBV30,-,TGTGCCTGGAGTGGAGGGGATACGCAGTATTTT,CAWSGGDTQYF
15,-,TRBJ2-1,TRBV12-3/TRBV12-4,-,TGTGCCAGCAGTTTAGGTGGGGGGAGGATAAATGAGCAGTTCTTC,CASSLGGGRINEQFF
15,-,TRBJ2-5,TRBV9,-,TGTGCCAGCAGCGGTAGGGCTAGCCTACAAGAGACCCAGTACTTC,CASSGRASLQETQYF
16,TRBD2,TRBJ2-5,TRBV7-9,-,TGTGCCAGCAGCACTGGACTAGCGGGAGCAGGAGAGACCCAGTACTTC,CASSTGLAGAGETQYF
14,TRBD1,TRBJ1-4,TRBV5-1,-,TGCGCCAGCAGCTCTGGGGACAGGAGTGAAAAACTGTTTTTT,CASSSGDRSEKLFF